This T cell receptor (beta chain) was observed in a study of tumour-infiltrating T cells in Burkitt lymphoma. Across the study: Overall and progression-free survival were predicted by productive clonality.

Produced via immunoSEQ multiplex PCR; TCRdb's table is partial and in-frame only. Here the sample spans over 4,000 clones, about 25% being singletons. Sample: tumor tissue. This receptor was obtained from a human donor with diffuse large B-cell lymphoma.

CDR3 bases: TGTGCCAGCCGACCGCAGGGGACCTACAATGAGCAGTTCTTC. Translation gives CASRPQGTYNEQFF. V and J are TRBV11-2 and TRBJ2-1, with a possible D match to TRBD1 (6 bases). From germline, CDR1 is SGHAT and CDR2 FQNNGV. V was clipped by 8 bases and J by 2 bases, with 13 bases between them. This CDR3 is 14 amino acids long.